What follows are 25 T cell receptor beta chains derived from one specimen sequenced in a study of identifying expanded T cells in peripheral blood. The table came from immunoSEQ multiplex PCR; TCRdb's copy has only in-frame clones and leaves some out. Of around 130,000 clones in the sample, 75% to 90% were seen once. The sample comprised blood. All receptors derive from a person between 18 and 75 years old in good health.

This chain's CDR3 is CASSTPSQGETQYF. CDR3 sequence (DNA): TGCGCCAGCAGTACCCCCAGTCAGGGGGAGACCCAGTACTTC. The rearrangement links TRBV4-1 to TRBJ2-5; possibly TRBD1 for D (6 bases). The CDR3 consists of 14 residues. CDR1 and CDR2 from the germline V gene are MGHRA and YSYEKL. Trimming pared 6 bases from V and 5 bases from J, leaving 16 bases between.

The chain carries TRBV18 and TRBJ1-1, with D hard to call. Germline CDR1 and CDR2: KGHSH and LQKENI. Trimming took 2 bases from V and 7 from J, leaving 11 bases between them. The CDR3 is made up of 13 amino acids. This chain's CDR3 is CASSPGETHEAFF. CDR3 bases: TGTGCCAGCTCACCAGGGGAGACACATGAAGCTTTCTTT. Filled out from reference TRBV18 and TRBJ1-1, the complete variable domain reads NAGVMQNPRHLVRRRGQEARLRCSPMKGHSHVYWYRQLPEEGLKFMVYLQKENIIDESGMPKERFSAEFPKEGPSILRIQQVVRGDSAAYFCASSPGETHEAFFGQGTRLTVV.

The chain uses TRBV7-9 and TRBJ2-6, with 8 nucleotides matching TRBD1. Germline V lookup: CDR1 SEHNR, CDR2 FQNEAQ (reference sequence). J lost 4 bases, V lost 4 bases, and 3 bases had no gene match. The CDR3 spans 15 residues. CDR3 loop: CASSSGQGGANVLTF. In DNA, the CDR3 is TGTGCCAGCAGCTCCGGACAGGGAGGGGCCAACGTCCTGACTTTC.

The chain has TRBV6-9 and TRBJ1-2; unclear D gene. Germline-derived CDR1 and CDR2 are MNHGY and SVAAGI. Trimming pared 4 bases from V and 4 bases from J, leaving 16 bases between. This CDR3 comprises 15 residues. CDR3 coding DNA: TGTGCCAGCAGTTCCCCACCGTCGCGACTCTATGGCTACACCTTC. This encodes CASSSPPSRLYGYTF.

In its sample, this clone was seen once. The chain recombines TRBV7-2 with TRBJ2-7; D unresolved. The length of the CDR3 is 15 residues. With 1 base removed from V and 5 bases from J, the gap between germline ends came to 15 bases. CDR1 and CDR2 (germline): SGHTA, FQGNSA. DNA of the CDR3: TGTGCCAGCAGCTTAGGCAGCTCCATGGCCCACGAGCAGTACTTC. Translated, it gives CASSLGSSMAHEQYF.

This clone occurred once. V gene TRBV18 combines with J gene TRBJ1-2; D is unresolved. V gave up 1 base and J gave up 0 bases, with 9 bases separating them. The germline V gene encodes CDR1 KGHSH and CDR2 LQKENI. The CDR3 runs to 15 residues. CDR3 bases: TGTGCCAGCTCACCACTGGAGGGATCTAACTATGGCTACACCTTC. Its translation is CASSPLEGSNYGYTF.

DNA for the CDR3: TGTGCCAGCAGACTAGCGGCTAGCACAGATACGCAGTATTTT. Translating it yields CASRLAASTDTQYF. The chain recombines TRBV25-1 with TRBJ2-3; 8 positions agree with TRBD2. Germline V gene data show CDR1 as MGHDK and CDR2 as SYGVNS. V lost 6 bases and J lost 0; bases outside the gene matches: 2. The CDR3 runs 14 residues. The variable domain in full, with the rest retrieved from reference TRBV25-1 and TRBJ2-3, is EADIYQTPRYLVIGTGKKITLECSQTMGHDKMYWYQQDPGMELHLIHYSYGVNSTEKGDLSSESTVSRIRTEHFPLTLESARPSHTSQYLCASRLAASTDTQYFGPGTRLTVL.

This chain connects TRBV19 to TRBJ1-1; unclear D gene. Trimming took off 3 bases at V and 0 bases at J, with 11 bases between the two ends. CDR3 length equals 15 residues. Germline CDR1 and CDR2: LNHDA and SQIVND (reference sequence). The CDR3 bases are TGTGCCAGTAGTATGAGGCCGACATTGAACACTGAAGCTTTCTTT. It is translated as CASSMRPTLNTEAFF.

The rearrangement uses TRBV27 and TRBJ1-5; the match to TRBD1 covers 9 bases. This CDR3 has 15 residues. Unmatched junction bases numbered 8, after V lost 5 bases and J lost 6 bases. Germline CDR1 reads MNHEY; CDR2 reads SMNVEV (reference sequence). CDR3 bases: TGTGCCAGCAGTATGACAGGGGGGGAAGGTCAGCCCCAGCATTTT. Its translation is CASSMTGGEGQPQHF.

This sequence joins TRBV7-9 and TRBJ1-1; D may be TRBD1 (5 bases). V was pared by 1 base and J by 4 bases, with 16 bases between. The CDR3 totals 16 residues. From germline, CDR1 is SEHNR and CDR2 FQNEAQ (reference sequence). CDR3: CASSLGDALPGTEAFF. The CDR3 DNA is TGTGCCAGCAGCTTAGGGGACGCCCTCCCAGGCACTGAAGCTTTCTTT.

CDR3 residues: CASSLNSGNTIYF. CDR3 sequence (DNA): TGTGCCAGCAGCCTCAACTCTGGAAACACCATATATTTT. The chain couples TRBV7-9 to TRBJ1-3, with D unresolved. V gave up 5 bases and J gave up 0 bases, with 5 bases separating them. CDR1 SEHNR and CDR2 FQNEAQ come from the germline V gene (reference sequence). This CDR3 has 13 residues.

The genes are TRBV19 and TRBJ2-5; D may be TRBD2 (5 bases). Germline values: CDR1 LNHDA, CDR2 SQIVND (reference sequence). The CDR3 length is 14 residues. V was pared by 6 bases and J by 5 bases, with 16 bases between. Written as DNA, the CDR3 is TGTGCCAGTAGCGGCGCTGACCCGGGGGAGACCCAGTACTTC. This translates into CASSGADPGETQYF.

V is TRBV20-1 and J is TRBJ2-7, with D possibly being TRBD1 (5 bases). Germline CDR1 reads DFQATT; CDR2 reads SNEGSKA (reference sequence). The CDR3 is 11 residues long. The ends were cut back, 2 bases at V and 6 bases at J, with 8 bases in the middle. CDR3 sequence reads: CSARYQGEQYF. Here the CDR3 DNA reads TGCAGTGCTAGATACCAGGGCGAGCAGTACTTC.

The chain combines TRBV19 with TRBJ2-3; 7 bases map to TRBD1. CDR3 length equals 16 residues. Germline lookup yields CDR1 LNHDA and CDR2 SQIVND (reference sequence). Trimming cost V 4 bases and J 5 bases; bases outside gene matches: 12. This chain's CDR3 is CASSKMAKGAGDTQYF. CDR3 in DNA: TGTGCCAGTAGTAAAATGGCGAAGGGGGCCGGAGATACGCAGTATTTT.

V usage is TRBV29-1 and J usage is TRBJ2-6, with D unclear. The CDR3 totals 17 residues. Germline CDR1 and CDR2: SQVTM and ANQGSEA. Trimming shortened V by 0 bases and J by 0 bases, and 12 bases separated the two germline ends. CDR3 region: CSVEDQGGSSGANVLTF. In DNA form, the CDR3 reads TGCAGCGTTGAAGATCAAGGCGGTAGCTCTGGGGCCAACGTCCTGACTTTC. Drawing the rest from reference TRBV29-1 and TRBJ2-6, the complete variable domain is SAVISQKPSRDICQRGTSLTIQCQVDSQVTMMFWYRQQPGQSLTLIATANQGSEATYESGFVIDKFPISRPNLTFSTLTVSNMSPEDSSIYLCSVEDQGGSSGANVLTFGAGSRLTVL.

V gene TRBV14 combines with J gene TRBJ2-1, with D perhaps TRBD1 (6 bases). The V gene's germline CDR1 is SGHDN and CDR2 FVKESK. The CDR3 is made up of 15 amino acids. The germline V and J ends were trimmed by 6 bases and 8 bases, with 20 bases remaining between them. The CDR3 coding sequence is TGTGCCAGCAGACCTAATTTCAACAGGGAACATGAGCAGTTCTTC. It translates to CASRPNFNREHEQFF.

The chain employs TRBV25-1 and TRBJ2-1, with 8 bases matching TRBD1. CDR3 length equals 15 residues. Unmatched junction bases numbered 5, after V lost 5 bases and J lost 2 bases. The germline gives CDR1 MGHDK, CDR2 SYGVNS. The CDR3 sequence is CASSKTGEPYNEQFF. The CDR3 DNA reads TGTGCCAGCAGTAAGACAGGGGAACCCTACAATGAGCAGTTCTTC.

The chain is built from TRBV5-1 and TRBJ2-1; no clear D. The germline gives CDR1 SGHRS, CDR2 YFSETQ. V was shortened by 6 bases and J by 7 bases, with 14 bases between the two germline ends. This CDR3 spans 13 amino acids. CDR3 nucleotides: TGCGCCAGCACCTCCGTTATCCCGAATGAGCAGTTCTTC. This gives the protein CASTSVIPNEQFF.

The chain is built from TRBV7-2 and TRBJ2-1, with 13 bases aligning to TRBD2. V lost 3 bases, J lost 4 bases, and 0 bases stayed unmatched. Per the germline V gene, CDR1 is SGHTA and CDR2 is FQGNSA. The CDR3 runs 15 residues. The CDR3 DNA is TGTGCCAGCAGCTTGGGACTAGCGGGGTACAATGAGCAGTTCTTC. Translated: CASSLGLAGYNEQFF.

CDR3 coding DNA: TGTGCCAGCAGCTTAGGGTTTGAAAAACTGTTTTTT. It translates to CASSLGFEKLFF. The chain recombines TRBV11-2 with TRBJ1-4; D gene unclear. V was clipped by 1 base and J by 7 bases, with 4 bases between them. Germline V gene lookup returns CDR1 SGHAT and CDR2 FQNNGV. The CDR3 contains 12 residues. Drawing the rest from reference TRBV11-2 and TRBJ1-4, the complete variable domain is EAGVAQSPRYKIIEKRQSVAFWCNPISGHATLYWYQQILGQGPKLLIQFQNNGVVDDSQLPKDRFSAERLKGVDSTLKIQPAKLEDSAVYLCASSLGFEKLFFGSGTQLSVL.

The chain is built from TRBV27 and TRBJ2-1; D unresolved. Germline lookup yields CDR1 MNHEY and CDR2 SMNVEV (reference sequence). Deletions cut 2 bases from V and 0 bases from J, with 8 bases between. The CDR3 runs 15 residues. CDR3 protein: CASSLMGGSYNEQFF. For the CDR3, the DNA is TGTGCCAGCAGTTTAATGGGCGGCTCCTACAATGAGCAGTTCTTC.

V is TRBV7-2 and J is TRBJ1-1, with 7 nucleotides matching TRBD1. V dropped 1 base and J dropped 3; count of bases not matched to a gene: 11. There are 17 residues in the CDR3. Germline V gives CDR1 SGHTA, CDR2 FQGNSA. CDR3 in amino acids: CASSLGGAQGIDTEAFF. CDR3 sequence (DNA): TGTGCCAGCAGCTTAGGGGGGGCACAGGGGATAGACACTGAAGCTTTCTTT.

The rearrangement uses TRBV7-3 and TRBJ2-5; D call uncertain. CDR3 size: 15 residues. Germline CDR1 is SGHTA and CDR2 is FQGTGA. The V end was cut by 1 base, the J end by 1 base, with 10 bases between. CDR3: CASSLNGQSQETQYF. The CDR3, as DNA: TGTGCCAGCAGCTTAAATGGGCAGAGCCAAGAGACCCAGTACTTC.

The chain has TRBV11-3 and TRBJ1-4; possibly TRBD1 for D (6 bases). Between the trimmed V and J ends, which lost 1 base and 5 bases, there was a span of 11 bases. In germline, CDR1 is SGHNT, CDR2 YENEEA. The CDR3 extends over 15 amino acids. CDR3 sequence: CASSLGGRGNEKLFF. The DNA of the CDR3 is TGTGCCAGCAGCTTAGGCGGCAGGGGAAATGAAAAACTGTTTTTT. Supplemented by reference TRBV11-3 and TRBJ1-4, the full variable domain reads EAGVVQSPRYKIIEKKQPVAFWCNPISGHNTLYWYLQNLGQGPELLIRYENEEAVDDSQLPKDRFSAERLKGVDSTLKIQPAELGDSAVYLCASSLGGRGNEKLFFGSGTQLSVL.

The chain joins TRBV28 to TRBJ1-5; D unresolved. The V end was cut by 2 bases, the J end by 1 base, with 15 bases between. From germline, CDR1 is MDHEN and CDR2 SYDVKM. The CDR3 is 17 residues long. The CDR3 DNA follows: TGTGCCAGCAGTTTAGCTCATGGGAAAGGGAGCAATCAGCCCCAGCATTTT. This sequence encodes CASSLAHGKGSNQPQHF.